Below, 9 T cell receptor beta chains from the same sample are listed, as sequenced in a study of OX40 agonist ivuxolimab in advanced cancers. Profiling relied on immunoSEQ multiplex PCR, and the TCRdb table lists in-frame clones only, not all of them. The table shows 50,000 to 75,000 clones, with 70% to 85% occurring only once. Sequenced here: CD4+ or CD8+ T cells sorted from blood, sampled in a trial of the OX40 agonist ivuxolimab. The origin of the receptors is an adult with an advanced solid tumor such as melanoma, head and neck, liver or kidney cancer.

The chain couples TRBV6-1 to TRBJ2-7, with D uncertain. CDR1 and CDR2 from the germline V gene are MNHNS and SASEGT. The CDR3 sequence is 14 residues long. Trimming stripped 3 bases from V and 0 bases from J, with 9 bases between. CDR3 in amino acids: CASSEGWSSYEQYF. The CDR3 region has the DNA TGTGCCAGCAGTGAGGGCTGGAGCTCCTACGAGCAGTACTTC.

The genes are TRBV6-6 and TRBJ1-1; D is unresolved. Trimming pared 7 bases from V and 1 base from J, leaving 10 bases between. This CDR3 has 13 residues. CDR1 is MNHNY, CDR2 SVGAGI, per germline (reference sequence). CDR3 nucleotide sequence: TGTGCCAGCAAGGAGGCAGGGAACACTGAAGCTTTCTTT. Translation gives CASKEAGNTEAFF.

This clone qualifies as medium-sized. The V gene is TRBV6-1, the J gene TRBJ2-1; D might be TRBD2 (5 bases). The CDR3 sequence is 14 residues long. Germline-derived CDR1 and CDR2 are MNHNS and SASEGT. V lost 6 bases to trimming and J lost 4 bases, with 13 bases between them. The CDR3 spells CASRSSLDYNEQFF. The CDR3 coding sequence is TGTGCCAGCAGATCTAGCTTGGATTACAATGAGCAGTTCTTC.

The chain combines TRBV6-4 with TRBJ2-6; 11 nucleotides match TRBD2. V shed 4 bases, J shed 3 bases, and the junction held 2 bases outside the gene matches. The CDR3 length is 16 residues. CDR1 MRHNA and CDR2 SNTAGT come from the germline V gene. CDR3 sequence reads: CASSALAGGGANVLTF. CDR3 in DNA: TGTGCCAGCAGTGCCCTAGCGGGAGGTGGGGCCAACGTCCTGACTTTC.

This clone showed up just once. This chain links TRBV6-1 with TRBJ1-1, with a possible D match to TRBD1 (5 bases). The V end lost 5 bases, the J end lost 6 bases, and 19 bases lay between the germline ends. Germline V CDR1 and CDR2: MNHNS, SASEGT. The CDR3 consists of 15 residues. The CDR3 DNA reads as TGTGCCAGCAGTTTAGAAAAAGGGGTCCGGTCTGAAGCTTTCTTT. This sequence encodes CASSLEKGVRSEAFF.

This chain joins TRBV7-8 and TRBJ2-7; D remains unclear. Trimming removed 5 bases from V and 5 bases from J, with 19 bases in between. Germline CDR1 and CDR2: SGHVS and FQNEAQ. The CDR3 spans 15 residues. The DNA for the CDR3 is TGTGCCAGCAGCCTTAAGACGTTCAGTCAGGACGAGCAGTACTTC. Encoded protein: CASSLKTFSQDEQYF. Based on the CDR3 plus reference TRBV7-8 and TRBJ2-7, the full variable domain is GAGVSQSPRYKVAKRGQDVALRCDPISGHVSLFWYQQALGQGPEFLTYFQNEAQLDKSGLPSDRFFAERPEGSVSTLKIQRTQQEDSAVYLCASSLKTFSQDEQYFGPGTRLTVT.

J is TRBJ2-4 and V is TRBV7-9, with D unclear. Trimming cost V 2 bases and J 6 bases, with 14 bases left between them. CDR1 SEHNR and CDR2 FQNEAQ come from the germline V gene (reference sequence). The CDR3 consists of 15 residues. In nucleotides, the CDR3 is TGTGCCAGCAGCTTACGAGGAGAATCTCTAAACATTCAGTACTTC. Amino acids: CASSLRGESLNIQYF.

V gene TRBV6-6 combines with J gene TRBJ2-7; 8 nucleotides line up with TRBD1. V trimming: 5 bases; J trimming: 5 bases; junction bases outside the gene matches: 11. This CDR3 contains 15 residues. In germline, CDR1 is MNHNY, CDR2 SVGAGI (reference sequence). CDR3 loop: CASSRTRGQGDEQYF. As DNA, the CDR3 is TGTGCCAGCAGTCGGACCCGTGGACAGGGAGACGAGCAGTACTTC.

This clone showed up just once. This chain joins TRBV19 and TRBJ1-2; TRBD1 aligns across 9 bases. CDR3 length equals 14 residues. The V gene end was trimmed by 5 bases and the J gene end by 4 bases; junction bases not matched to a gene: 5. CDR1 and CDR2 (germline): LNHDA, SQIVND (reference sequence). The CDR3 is CASSVTGGGYGYTF. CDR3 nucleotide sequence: TGTGCCAGTAGTGTCACAGGGGGCGGCTATGGCTACACCTTC.